The next 30 T cell receptor beta chains were all read from a single sample in a study of early T cells in non-severe SARS-CoV-2 infection. One entry per CDR3 protein results from TCRdb running MiXCR on the 5' RACE reads. Among tens of thousands of distinct CDR3 sequences listed, 10% to 13% were seen once. The sample comprised whole blood. The receptors were sampled from an adult who was a healthcare worker with PCR-confirmed SARS-CoV-2 infection or an uninfected control (not recorded which).

This clonotype was counted a few times. V and J are TRBV18 and TRBJ2-1, with 9 bases fitting TRBD2. CDR1 and CDR2 (germline): KGHSH, LQKENI. The V gene end was trimmed by 0 bases and the J gene end by 6 bases; junction bases not matched to a gene: 9. The CDR3 extends over 17 amino acids. The CDR3 loop reads CASSPPGTSFPSNEQFF. In nucleotides, the CDR3 is TGTGCCAGCTCACCACCCGGGACTAGCTTCCCTAGCAATGAGCAGTTCTTC.

This clonotype was seen repeatedly, ten times or more. This chain connects TRBV20-1 to TRBJ2-1; D ambiguous. The CDR3 is 14 residues long. Germline V gives CDR1 DFQATT, CDR2 SNEGSKA (reference sequence). V lost 6 bases and J lost 0, with 12 bases in between. The CDR3 here is CSARNWRSYNEQFF. For the CDR3, the DNA is TGCAGTGCCCGGAACTGGCGCTCCTACAATGAGCAGTTCTTC.

This clonotype was recorded many times. The chain uses TRBV5-6 and TRBJ2-6, with D perhaps assigned TRBD1 or TRBD2 (5 bases each). Trimming removed 2 bases at V and 4 bases at J, with 13 bases between. The CDR3 is made up of 16 amino acids. Per the germline V gene, CDR1 is SGHDT and CDR2 is YYEEEE. The DNA of the CDR3 is TGTGCCAGCAGCTTAGGGACGATCGCGGGGGCCAACGTCCTGACTTTC. It translates to CASSLGTIAGANVLTF. Filled out from reference TRBV5-6 and TRBJ2-6, the complete variable domain reads DAGVTQSPTHLIKTRGQQVTLRCSPKSGHDTVSWYQQALGQGPQFIFQYYEEEERQRGNFPDRFSGHQFPNYSSELNVNALLLGDSALYLCASSLGTIAGANVLTFGAGSRLTVL.

The rearrangement uses TRBV11-1 and TRBJ2-2, with 8 bases fitting TRBD1. Per the germline V gene, CDR1 is SGHAT and CDR2 is FQDESV (reference sequence). The trim removed 1 base at V and 3 bases at J, leaving 4 bases unmatched. The CDR3 has 16 amino acids. This CDR3 is CASSLGPGQDTGELFF. The CDR3 DNA is TGTGCCAGCAGCTTAGGGCCGGGACAGGACACCGGGGAGCTGTTTTTT.

This clonotype came up many times. The chain couples TRBV11-2 to TRBJ2-1; D remains unclear. This CDR3 is 13 amino acids long. Germline lookup yields CDR1 SGHAT and CDR2 FQNNGV. The V gene lost 6 bases and the J gene lost 5 bases, with 11 bases spanning the gap. The CDR3 loop reads CASSPVGNNEQFF. In DNA, the CDR3 is TGTGCCAGCAGTCCAGTTGGGAACAATGAGCAGTTCTTC.

In its sample, this clonotype was seen many times. The DNA for the CDR3 is TGTGCCAGCGGATCTAGCAGACCTAACACCGGGGAGCTGTTTTTT. It specifies CASGSSRPNTGELFF. The rearrangement links TRBV6-2 or TRBV6-3 to TRBJ2-2; possible D gene TRBD2, 5 bases. The CDR3 is made up of 15 amino acids. Germline CDR1 reads MNHEY; CDR2 reads SVGEGT. Trimming removed 8 bases at V and 2 bases at J, with 15 bases between.

The chain employs TRBV7-2 and TRBJ2-7; D unresolved. The CDR3 loop spans 13 amino acids. Germline V gives CDR1 SGHTA, CDR2 FQGNSA. Trimming took off 1 base at V and 2 bases at J, with 6 bases between the two ends. The CDR3 DNA follows: TGTGCCAGCAGCTTAGTTTGGACCTACGAGCAGTACTTC. Its translation is CASSLVWTYEQYF.

The V and J genes are TRBV28 and TRBJ2-5; D not certain. CDR1 is MDHEN and CDR2 is SYDVKM in the germline V gene. CDR3 size: 13 residues. V was trimmed by 3 bases and J by 2 bases, leaving 7 bases between them. The CDR3 region has the DNA TGTGCCAGCAGTTTCAACTCACAAGAGACCCAGTACTTC. Amino acids: CASSFNSQETQYF.

This clonotype was counted between two and nine times. This rearrangement joins TRBV11-2 to TRBJ2-1, with TRBD1 identical over 7 bases. In germline, CDR1 is SGHAT, CDR2 FQNNGV. The CDR3 totals 14 residues. V was clipped by 3 bases and J by 4 bases; unmatched bases: 3. CDR3 amino acids: CASSLTGSYNEQFF. The CDR3 DNA reads TGTGCCAGCAGCTTGACAGGGTCATACAATGAGCAGTTCTTC. The full variable domain, rest sourced from reference TRBV11-2 and TRBJ2-1, is EAGVAQSPRYKIIEKRQSVAFWCNPISGHATLYWYQQILGQGPKLLIQFQNNGVVDDSQLPKDRFSAERLKGVDSTLKIQPAKLEDSAVYLCASSLTGSYNEQFFGPGTRLTVL.

At least ten counts were recorded for this clonotype. The chain recombines TRBV11-2 with TRBJ1-4, with D perhaps TRBD1 (5 bases). Trimming pared 8 bases from V and 4 bases from J, leaving 11 bases between. Per the germline V gene, CDR1 is SGHAT and CDR2 is FQNNGV. The CDR3 is 13 residues long. CDR3 in DNA: TGTGCCAGCGGAGGGGAATTTAATGAAAAACTGTTTTTT. Its protein is CASGGEFNEKLFF.

This clonotype was detected ten times or more. V is TRBV20-1 and J is TRBJ2-7, with 7 bases that match TRBD1. The CDR3 covers 13 residues. The germline V gene encodes CDR1 DFQATT and CDR2 SNEGSKA (reference sequence). The CDR3 region is CSAEQGNHYEQYF. As DNA, the CDR3 is TGCAGCGCAGAACAGGGGAACCACTACGAGCAGTACTTC.

This clonotype was detected ten times or more. This chain connects TRBV7-9 to TRBJ2-7, with 8 bases fitting TRBD1. Looked up from germline, CDR1 is SEHNR and CDR2 is FQNEAQ (reference sequence). This CDR3 has 14 residues. Trimming at V came to 4 bases and at J to 5 bases, leaving 7 bases not matched to a gene. CDR3 in amino acids: CASSYRQGRNEQYF. CDR3 coding DNA: TGTGCCAGCAGCTACAGACAGGGGAGAAACGAGCAGTACTTC.

This clonotype has a count of ten or more. This chain joins TRBV6-6 and TRBJ2-2; the D gene is possibly TRBD1 (6 bases). V lost 6 bases and J 5 bases, leaving 16 bases between the germline ends. The CDR3 spans 15 residues. Germline CDR1 is MNHNY and CDR2 is SVGAGI (reference sequence). The CDR3 here is CASRQSRGSTGELFF. The DNA of the CDR3 is TGTGCCAGCAGACAAAGTAGGGGGTCAACCGGGGAGCTGTTTTTT.

The table lists this clonotype with many counts. The chain links TRBV5-4 to TRBJ2-3; the D is unclear. V shed 0 bases and J shed 0 bases, with 17 bases lying between them. This CDR3 is 18 amino acids long. CDR1 SGHNT and CDR2 YYREEE come from the germline V gene (reference sequence). CDR3 amino acids: CASSLVQFRPSSTDTQYF. The CDR3 DNA reads TGTGCCAGCAGCTTGGTACAGTTTCGGCCCTCCAGCACAGATACGCAGTATTTT. Together with reference TRBV5-4 and TRBJ2-3, the CDR3 gives the full variable domain: ETGVTQSPTHLIKTRGQQVTLRCSSQSGHNTVSWYQQALGQGPQFIFQYYREEENGRGNFPPRFSGLQFPNYSSELNVNALELDDSALYLCASSLVQFRPSSTDTQYFGPGTRLTVL.

This clonotype was seen a few times. This rearrangement joins TRBV20-1 to TRBJ2-3; tentative D call: TRBD2 (6 bases). Trimming shortened V by 6 bases and J by 6 bases, and 10 bases separated the two germline ends. Per the germline V gene, CDR1 is DFQATT and CDR2 is SNEGSKA (reference sequence). The CDR3 spans 11 residues. The CDR3 sequence: CSAQTSDTQYF. CDR3 DNA sequence: TGCAGTGCGCAGACTAGTGATACGCAGTATTTT.

The chain links TRBV14 to TRBJ2-2; D perhaps matches TRBD2 (7 bases). V was pared by 4 bases and J by 13 bases, with 10 bases between. The CDR3 is 11 residues long. Germline V CDR1 and CDR2: SGHDN, FVKESK. The CDR3 protein is CASSLGGRLFF. CDR3 nucleotides: TGTGCCAGCAGCCTCGGGGGGCGGCTGTTTTTT.

The chain employs TRBV20-1 and TRBJ2-3; 16 bases line up with TRBD2. This CDR3 spans 15 amino acids. Looked up from germline, CDR1 is DFQATT and CDR2 is SNEGSKA (reference sequence). V lost 3 bases to trimming and J lost 7 bases; unmatched junction nucleotides: 4. The CDR3 here is CSASGTSGGANTQYF. The CDR3 bases are TGCAGTGCTAGCGGGACTAGCGGGGGGGCAAATACGCAGTATTTT.

The chain carries TRBV9 and TRBJ1-4, with a weak D call TRBD1 (5 bases). The CDR3 covers 14 residues. Trimming left V 0 bases short and J 7 bases short, with 10 bases between. Germline lookup yields CDR1 SGDLS and CDR2 YYNGEE. CDR3 sequence: CASSVAGGSEKLFF. In nucleotides, the CDR3 is TGTGCCAGCAGCGTAGCCGGGGGAAGTGAAAAACTGTTTTTT.

The rearrangement uses TRBV27 and TRBJ2-7; no clear D gene. This CDR3 has 13 amino acids. V lost 8 bases to trimming and J lost 1 base, with 12 bases between them. CDR1 MNHEY and CDR2 SMNVEV come from the germline V gene (reference sequence). CDR3 sequence reads: CASSEKLSYEQYF. CDR3 nucleotides: TGTGCCAGCTCCGAGAAGTTGTCCTACGAGCAGTACTTC.

This clonotype was found many times. The rearrangement joins TRBV7-8 to TRBJ1-1; 8 bases are a match to TRBD1. J lost 8 bases, V lost 5 bases, and 10 bases had no gene match. This CDR3 has 14 amino acids. The V gene's germline CDR1 is SGHVS and CDR2 FQNEAQ. The CDR3 is CASSPTDRVVEAFF. CDR3 nucleotides: TGTGCCAGCAGCCCTACGGACAGGGTCGTCGAAGCTTTCTTT.

The chain couples TRBV7-2 to TRBJ2-3; possible D gene TRBD1, 5 bases. Trimming cost V 10 bases and J 2 bases, with 13 bases left between them. This CDR3 comprises 13 residues. Per germline, CDR1 SGHTA and CDR2 FQGNSA. In nucleotides, the CDR3 is TGTGCCACCCAGGGCGGACACACAGATACGCAGTATTTT. Its translation: CATQGGHTDTQYF.

This clonotype was counted at least ten times. The chain combines TRBV2 with TRBJ2-7, with D possibly TRBD1 on 6 matching bases. The CDR3 is 14 residues long. Germline CDR1 reads SNHLY; CDR2 reads FYNNEI. V lost 2 bases and J 4 bases, leaving 12 bases between the germline ends. CDR3 loop: CASSESGQAYEQYF. The CDR3 DNA reads as TGTGCCAGCAGTGAATCGGGACAAGCTTACGAGCAGTACTTC.

This clonotype showed up many times. The chain uses TRBV30 and TRBJ2-7; either TRBD1 or TRBD2 may fit D (7 bases each). The germline V gene encodes CDR1 GTSNPN and CDR2 SVGIG (reference sequence). CDR3 length: 14 amino acids. Trimming took off 2 bases at V and 1 base at J, with 12 bases between the two ends. CDR3 DNA: TGTGCCTGGAGTCAGGGGGGGCCGTCCTACGAGCAGTACTTC. Protein product: CAWSQGGPSYEQYF. Full variable domain (remainder filled in from reference TRBV30 and TRBJ2-7): SQTIHQWPATLVQPVGSPLSLECTVEGTSNPNLYWYRQAAGRGLQLLFYSVGIGQISSEVPQNLSASRPQDRQFILSSKKLLLSDSGFYLCAWSQGGPSYEQYFGPGTRLTVT.

Many counts were recorded for this clonotype. The CDR3 DNA follows: TGTGCCACCAGTGATCCCCGCGTAGTCACGTATGGCTACACCTTC. This encodes CATSDPRVVTYGYTF. V usage is TRBV24-1 and J usage is TRBJ1-2; D unresolved. The CDR3 extends over 15 amino acids. Germline assignment: CDR1 KGHDR and CDR2 SFDVKD. Trimming shortened V by 3 bases and J by 5 bases, and 15 bases separated the two germline ends.

This clonotype was observed a handful of times. The chain joins TRBV7-9 to TRBJ1-2, with TRBD1 as a possible D gene (6 bases). Trimming removed 1 base from V and 4 bases from J, with 13 bases in between. The germline CDR1 and CDR2 sequences are SEHNR and FQNEAQ (reference sequence). The CDR3 has 15 residues. CDR3 DNA: TGTGCCAGCAGCTTAGAAGGTCAGGGGACCTATGGCTACACCTTC. Protein product: CASSLEGQGTYGYTF.

The chain carries TRBV29-1 and TRBJ2-3, with 7 positions matching TRBD1. CDR1 is SQVTM, CDR2 ANQGSEA, per germline. Trimming at V came to 6 bases and at J to 6 bases, leaving 6 bases not matched to a gene. The length of the CDR3 is 12 residues. CDR3 amino acids: CSVGTVLDTQYF. CDR3 nucleotides: TGCAGCGTAGGGACAGTTTTGGATACGCAGTATTTT.

This chain uses TRBV20-1 with TRBJ2-2, with 7 bases identical to TRBD2. The CDR3 loop spans 17 amino acids. Germline V gene data show CDR1 as DFQATT and CDR2 as SNEGSKA (reference sequence). Germline trimming cut 3 bases from V and 5 bases from J; bases unmatched to any gene: 15. The CDR3 DNA sequence: TGCAGTGCTAGCCCAGCCAGCGGGGAGAGTAGGACCGGGGAGCTGTTTTTT. Protein: CSASPASGESRTGELFF.

In its sample, this clonotype was seen many times. V gene TRBV7-2 combines with J gene TRBJ1-2; D is uncertain. This CDR3 has 14 residues. V gave up 1 base and J gave up 2 bases, with 8 bases separating them. CDR1 is SGHTA, CDR2 FQGNSA, per germline. CDR3 nucleotide sequence: TGTGCCAGCAGCTTAGGGAGTTTGAACTATGGCTACACCTTC. As protein: CASSLGSLNYGYTF.

The rearrangement joins TRBV19 to TRBJ2-3; D may correspond to TRBD1 or TRBD2 (5 bases each). Trimming took 6 bases from V and 2 from J, leaving 12 bases between them. The CDR3 has 14 amino acids. CDR1 LNHDA and CDR2 SQIVND come from the germline V gene (reference sequence). Written as DNA, the CDR3 is TGTGCCAGTAGGACTCCCGGGACCACAGATACGCAGTATTTT. Translation gives CASRTPGTTDTQYF.

This clonotype was detected many times. V usage is TRBV7-6 and J usage is TRBJ2-5, with D perhaps TRBD1 or TRBD2 (6 bases each). V was pared by 1 base and J by 4 bases, with 13 bases between. Looked up from germline, CDR1 is SGHVS and CDR2 is FNYEAQ. CDR3 size: 15 residues. The CDR3 reads CASSLEGGRRETQYF. The CDR3 DNA follows: TGTGCCAGCAGCTTAGAAGGGGGGAGACGAGAGACCCAGTACTTC.